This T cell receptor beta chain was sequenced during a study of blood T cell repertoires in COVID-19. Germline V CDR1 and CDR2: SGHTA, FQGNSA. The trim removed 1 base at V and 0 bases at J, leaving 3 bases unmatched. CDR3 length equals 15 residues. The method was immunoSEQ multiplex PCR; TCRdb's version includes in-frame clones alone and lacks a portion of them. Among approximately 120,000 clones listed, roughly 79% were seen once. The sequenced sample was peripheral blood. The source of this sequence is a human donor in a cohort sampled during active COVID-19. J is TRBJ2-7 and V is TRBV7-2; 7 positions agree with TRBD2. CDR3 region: CASSLEASGSYEQYF. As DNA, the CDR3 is TGTGCCAGCAGCTTAGAGGCTAGCGGCTCCTACGAGCAGTACTTC.